This T cell receptor (beta chain) was obtained from a study of Ad26.COV2.S vaccination and SARS-CoV-2 variants. Study observations and caveats: Post-vaccination breadth of spike-specific CD8+ and CD4+ T cell responses was reportedly substantial.

Here immunoSEQ multiplex PCR was the method, and the copy in TCRdb shows in-frame clones only, minus some. The sample yields over 130,000 clones, more than 80% seen once. V was shortened by 0 bases and J by 3 bases, with 14 bases between the two germline ends. The CDR3 is 16 residues long. Germline CDR1 reads LGHNA; CDR2 reads YSLEER. In regard to this clone: As yet, its antigen is unknown.

Sample: peripheral blood, taken after recovery from COVID-19. The chain links TRBV4-3 to TRBJ1-2, with D unclear. This receptor was obtained from a human donor who had recovered from COVID-19. CDR3: CASSQDGEGSDYGYTF. The CDR3 nucleotides are TGCGCCAGCAGCCAAGATGGAGAGGGTAGCGACTATGGCTACACCTTC.